The 18 T cell receptor beta chains below were found in one sample sequenced in a study of blood T cell repertoires in COVID-19. Profiled with immunoSEQ multiplex PCR; TCRdb holds only in-frame clones, not every one. The sample includes more than 90,000 clones, over 80% of them seen just once. The sample was peripheral blood. The receptors here all came from a man aged 50 to 60 with active COVID-19.

The chain joins TRBV6-2 or TRBV6-3 to TRBJ2-7; 8 bases line up with TRBD1. With 4 bases clipped from V and 2 bases from J, the junction kept 22 bases outside the gene matches. This CDR3 region has 20 residues. Germline V lookup: CDR1 MNHEY, CDR2 SVGEGT. CDR3 sequence reads: CASSSDRGGPPALSAYEQYF. The CDR3 nucleotides read TGTGCCAGCAGTTCCGACAGGGGCGGACCCCCGGCTTTGTCCGCCTACGAGCAGTACTTC.

CDR3 coding DNA: TGTGCCAGCAGTGGGGGGACTAGCGGGAGGTACGAGCAGTACTTC. Translating it yields CASSGGTSGRYEQYF. The rearrangement joins TRBV2 to TRBJ2-7, with 15 positions matching TRBD2. The V gene's germline CDR1 is SNHLY and CDR2 FYNNEI. V shed 4 bases, J shed 4 bases, and the junction held 2 bases outside the gene matches. This CDR3 contains 15 residues.

The chain uses TRBV9 and TRBJ2-7, with D perhaps matching TRBD2 (6 bases). Trimming shortened V by 3 bases and J by 0 bases, and 19 bases separated the two germline ends. The CDR3 totals 17 residues. The V gene's germline CDR1 is SGDLS and CDR2 YYNGEE. The CDR3 loop is CASSERGGRTRSYEQYF. The CDR3 coding sequence is TGTGCCAGCAGCGAGAGGGGAGGAAGAACCCGCTCCTACGAGCAGTACTTC.

This clone was recorded only once. This chain links TRBV10-3 with TRBJ2-2; 7 positions agree with TRBD1. The length of the CDR3 is 17 residues. In germline, CDR1 is ENHRY, CDR2 SYGVKD. V dropped 7 bases and J dropped 5; count of bases not matched to a gene: 16. CDR3 in DNA: TGTGCCATCAAGGGTGACGAGGGGACAGAACTAACCGGGGAGCTGTTTTTT. Amino acids: CAIKGDEGTELTGELFF.

V usage is TRBV2 and J usage is TRBJ1-1, with D maybe TRBD1 (5 bases). In germline, CDR1 is SNHLY, CDR2 FYNNEI. The germline V and J ends were trimmed by 7 bases and 3 bases, with 12 bases remaining between them. The CDR3 runs to 13 residues. The DNA for the CDR3 is TGTGCCAGCACCCCCGGGGGGTACACTGAAGCTTTCTTT. Translation: CASTPGGYTEAFF.

The rearrangement links TRBV2 to TRBJ2-3, with TRBD2 matching over 10 bases. The V gene's germline CDR1 is SNHLY and CDR2 FYNNEI. This CDR3 region has 16 residues. The V segment lost 3 bases and the J segment 5 bases; nucleotides outside the gene matches: 8. CDR3 in amino acids: CASSEASGRAGDTQYF. CDR3 DNA: TGTGCCAGCAGTGAGGCAAGCGGGAGGGCCGGAGATACGCAGTATTTT.

The V call is TRBV30, the J call TRBJ2-1, with TRBD1 matching 9 bases. Germline lookup yields CDR1 GTSNPN and CDR2 SVGIG (reference sequence). V dropped 5 bases and J dropped 7; count of bases not matched to a gene: 6. The CDR3 is made up of 13 amino acids. CDR3 sequence: CAWDRGNWNEQFF. The CDR3 bases are TGTGCCTGGGACAGGGGGAATTGGAATGAGCAGTTCTTC. Supplemented by reference TRBV30 and TRBJ2-1, the full variable domain reads SQTIHQWPATLVQPVGSPLSLECTVEGTSNPNLYWYRQAAGRGLQLLFYSVGIGQISSEVPQNLSASRPQDRQFILSSKKLLLSDSGFYLCAWDRGNWNEQFFGPGTRLTVL.

The rearrangement joins TRBV5-1 to TRBJ2-1; maybe TRBD1 (5 bases). Germline V gene lookup returns CDR1 SGHRS and CDR2 YFSETQ. Trimming left V 7 bases short and J 1 base short, with 15 bases between. This CDR3 contains 15 residues. Written as DNA, the CDR3 is TGCGCCAGCTCCGCGATAGGGGCTTCCTACAATGAGCAGTTCTTC. Encoded protein: CASSAIGASYNEQFF.

The CDR3 bases are TGCGCCAGCAGCCCGGGGGGAGGATCAGAGAGCTACACCTTC. It is translated as CASSPGGGSESYTF. The chain uses TRBV5-1 and TRBJ1-2, with a tentative D call TRBD1 (5 bases). From germline, CDR1 is SGHRS and CDR2 YFSETQ. V lost 4 bases and J lost 9, with 19 bases in between. This CDR3 is 14 amino acids long.

This rearrangement joins TRBV14 to TRBJ1-2; D unclear. Between the trimmed V and J ends, which lost 4 bases and 5 bases, there was a span of 17 bases. This CDR3 is 15 amino acids long. CDR1 SGHDN and CDR2 FVKESK come from the germline V gene. The CDR3, as DNA: TGTGCCAGCAGCCCGATGCCCCTTGGAGGGTATGGCTACACCTTC. It yields the protein CASSPMPLGGYGYTF.

The chain is built from TRBV5-1 and TRBJ2-1; 8 bases agree with TRBD1. The CDR3 sequence is 13 residues long. The ends lost 4 bases at V and 9 bases at J; junction bases unmatched: 6. The germline V gene has CDR1 SGHRS and CDR2 YFSETQ. The CDR3 DNA is TGCGCCAGCAGCCATCAGGGGGCACGTGAGCAGTTCTTC. This codes for CASSHQGAREQFF. Looking up the rest from reference TRBV5-1 and TRBJ2-1 gives the full variable domain: KAGVTQTPRYLIKTRGQQVTLSCSPISGHRSVSWYQQTPGQGLQFLFEYFSETQRNKGNFPGRFSGRQFSNSRSEMNVSTLELGDSALYLCASSHQGAREQFFGPGTRLTVL.

This clone has more than one count but fewer than ten. The chain joins TRBV11-3 to TRBJ1-1; D remains ambiguous. Trimming pared 2 bases from V and 2 bases from J, leaving 9 bases between. CDR1 and CDR2 (germline): SGHNT, YENEEA. This CDR3 has 14 residues. CDR3 sequence: CASSLSGRNTEAFF. The CDR3 coding sequence is TGTGCCAGCAGCTTATCAGGCAGAAACACTGAAGCTTTCTTT.

V and J are TRBV30 and TRBJ2-1; 7 nucleotides match TRBD2. The germline CDR1 and CDR2 sequences are GTSNPN and SVGIG (reference sequence). The ends lost 0 bases at V and 9 bases at J; junction bases unmatched: 8. The CDR3 has 14 residues. CDR3: CAWSVLRELGEQFF. In nucleotides, the CDR3 is TGTGCCTGGAGTGTACTGCGGGAGCTGGGTGAGCAGTTCTTC.

The chain carries TRBV6-5 and TRBJ1-2; D is unresolved. The CDR3 spans 16 residues. Deletions cut 0 bases from V and 1 base from J, with 12 bases between. In germline, CDR1 is MNHEY, CDR2 SVGAGI. The CDR3 DNA reads TGTGCCAGCAGTTACTCGTCGGCAGGTAGTAACTATGGCTACACCTTC. It encodes CASSYSSAGSNYGYTF.

The sample holds one count of this clone. V gene TRBV9 combines with J gene TRBJ2-6; TRBD1 agrees at 10 bases. There are 18 residues in the CDR3. Germline V lookup: CDR1 SGDLS, CDR2 YYNGEE. J lost 1 base, V lost 2 bases, and 6 bases had no gene match. The CDR3 region has the DNA TGTGCCAGCAGCGTCCGGGACAGGGGTTCGTCTGGGGCCAACGTCCTGACTTTC. This sequence encodes CASSVRDRGSSGANVLTF.

V is TRBV6-5 and J is TRBJ2-1, with 9 bases lining up with TRBD2. CDR1 is MNHEY and CDR2 is SVGAGI in the germline V gene. The CDR3 sequence is 15 residues long. V shed 5 bases, J shed 3 bases, and the junction held 5 bases outside the gene matches. The CDR3 sequence: CASSTGLAVYNEQFF. The DNA of the CDR3 is TGTGCCAGCAGTACGGGACTAGCCGTCTACAATGAGCAGTTCTTC.

The V call is TRBV20-1, the J call TRBJ1-5; a possible D gene is TRBD1 (5 bases). CDR1 and CDR2 (germline): DFQATT, SNEGSKA (reference sequence). V was clipped by 3 bases and J by 0 bases, with 15 bases between them. This CDR3 comprises 16 residues. CDR3 protein: CSASKQGRFSNQPQHF. CDR3 DNA: TGCAGTGCTAGTAAGCAGGGAAGATTTAGCAATCAGCCCCAGCATTTT.

The J gene is TRBJ1-1, the V gene TRBV28; no firm D call. Germline loops: CDR1 MDHEN, CDR2 SYDVKM. This CDR3 has 16 amino acids. V was clipped by 8 bases and J by 0 bases, with 19 bases between them. CDR3 protein: CASEAVPSLMNTEAFF. CDR3 coding DNA: TGTGCCAGCGAGGCAGTCCCGTCATTAATGAACACTGAAGCTTTCTTT.